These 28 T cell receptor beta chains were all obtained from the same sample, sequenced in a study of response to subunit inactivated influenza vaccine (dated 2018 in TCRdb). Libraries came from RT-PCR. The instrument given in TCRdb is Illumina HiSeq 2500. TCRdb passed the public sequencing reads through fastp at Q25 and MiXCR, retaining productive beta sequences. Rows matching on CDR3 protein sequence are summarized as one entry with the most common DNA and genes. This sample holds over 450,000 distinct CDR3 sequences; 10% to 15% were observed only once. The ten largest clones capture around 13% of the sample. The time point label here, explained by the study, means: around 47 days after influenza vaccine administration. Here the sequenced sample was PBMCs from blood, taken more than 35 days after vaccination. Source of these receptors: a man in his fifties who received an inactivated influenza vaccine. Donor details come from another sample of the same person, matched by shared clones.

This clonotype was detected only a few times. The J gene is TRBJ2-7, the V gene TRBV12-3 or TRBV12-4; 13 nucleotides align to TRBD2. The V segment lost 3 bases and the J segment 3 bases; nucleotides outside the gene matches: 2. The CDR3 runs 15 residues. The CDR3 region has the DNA TGTGCCAGCAGTTTCGGACTAGCGGGAGTCTACGAGCAGTACTTC. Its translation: CASSFGLAGVYEQYF.

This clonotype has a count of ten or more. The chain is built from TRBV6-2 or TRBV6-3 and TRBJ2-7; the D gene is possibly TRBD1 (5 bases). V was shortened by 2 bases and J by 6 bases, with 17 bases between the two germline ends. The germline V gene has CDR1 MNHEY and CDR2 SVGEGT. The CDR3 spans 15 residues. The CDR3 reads CASSYTLGWGSEQYF. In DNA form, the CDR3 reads TGTGCCAGCAGTTACACCCTGGGATGGGGCTCCGAGCAGTACTTC.

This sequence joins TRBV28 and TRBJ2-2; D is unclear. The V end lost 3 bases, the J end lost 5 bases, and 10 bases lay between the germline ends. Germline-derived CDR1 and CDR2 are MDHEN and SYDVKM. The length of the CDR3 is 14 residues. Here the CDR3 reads CASSLFGWTGELFF. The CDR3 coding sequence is TGTGCCAGCAGTTTGTTCGGGTGGACCGGGGAGCTGTTTTTT.

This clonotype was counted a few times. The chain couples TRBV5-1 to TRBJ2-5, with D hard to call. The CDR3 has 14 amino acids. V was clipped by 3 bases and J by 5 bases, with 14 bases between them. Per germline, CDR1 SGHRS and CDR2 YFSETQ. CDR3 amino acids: CASSSGRNSETQYF. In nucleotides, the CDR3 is TGCGCCAGCAGCTCCGGCCGGAACAGCGAGACCCAGTACTTC.

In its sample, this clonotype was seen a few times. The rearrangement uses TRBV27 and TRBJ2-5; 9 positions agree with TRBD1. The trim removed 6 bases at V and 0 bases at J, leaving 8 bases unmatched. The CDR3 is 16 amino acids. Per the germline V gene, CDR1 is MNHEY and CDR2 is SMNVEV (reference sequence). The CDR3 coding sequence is TGTGCCAGCAGCCGTACAGGGGGCCAGTACCAAGAGACCCAGTACTTC. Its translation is CASSRTGGQYQETQYF.

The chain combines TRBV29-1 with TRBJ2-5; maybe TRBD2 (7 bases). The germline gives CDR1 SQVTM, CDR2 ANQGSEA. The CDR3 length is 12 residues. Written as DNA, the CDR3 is TGCAGTGGGGGGGGGGCCCAAGAGACCCAGTACTTC. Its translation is CSGGGAQETQYF.

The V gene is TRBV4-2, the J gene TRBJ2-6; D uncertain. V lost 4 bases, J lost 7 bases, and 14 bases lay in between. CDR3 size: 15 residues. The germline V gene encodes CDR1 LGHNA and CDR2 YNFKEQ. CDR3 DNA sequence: TGTGCCAGCAGCCCGTCGAGCCCGGATGCCAACGTCCTGACTTTC. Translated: CASSPSSPDANVLTF.

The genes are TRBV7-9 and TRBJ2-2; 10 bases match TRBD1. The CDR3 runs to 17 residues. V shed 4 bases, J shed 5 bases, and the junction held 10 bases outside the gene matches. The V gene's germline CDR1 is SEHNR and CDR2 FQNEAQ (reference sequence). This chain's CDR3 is CASSYERTGGWTGELFF. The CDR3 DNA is TGTGCCAGCAGCTATGAAAGGACAGGGGGGTGGACCGGGGAGCTGTTTTTT.

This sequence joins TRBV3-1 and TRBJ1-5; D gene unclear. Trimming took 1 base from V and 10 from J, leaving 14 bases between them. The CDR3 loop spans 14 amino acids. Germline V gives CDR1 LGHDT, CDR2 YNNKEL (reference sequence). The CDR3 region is CASSQGLEGGPQHF. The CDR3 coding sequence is TGTGCCAGCAGCCAAGGGCTGGAAGGCGGACCCCAGCATTTT.

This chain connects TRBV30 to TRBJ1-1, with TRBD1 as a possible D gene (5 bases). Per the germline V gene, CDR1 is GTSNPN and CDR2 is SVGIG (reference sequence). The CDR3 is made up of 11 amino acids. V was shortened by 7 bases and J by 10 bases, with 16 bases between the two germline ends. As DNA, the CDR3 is TGTGCCTTCTCCCAGGGTTTCGTAGCTTTCTTT. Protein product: CAFSQGFVAFF.

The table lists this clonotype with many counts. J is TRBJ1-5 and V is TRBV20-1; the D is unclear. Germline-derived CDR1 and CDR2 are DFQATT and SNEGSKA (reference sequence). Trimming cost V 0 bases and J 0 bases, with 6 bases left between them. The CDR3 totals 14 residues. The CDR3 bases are TGCAGTGCTAGAGACAGTTATAGCAATCAGCCCCAGCATTTT. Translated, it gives CSARDSYSNQPQHF.

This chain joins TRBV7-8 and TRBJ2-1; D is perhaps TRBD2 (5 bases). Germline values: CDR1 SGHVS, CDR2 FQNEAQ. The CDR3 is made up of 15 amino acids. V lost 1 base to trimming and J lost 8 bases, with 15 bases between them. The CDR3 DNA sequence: TGTGCCAGCAGCTTAGGAGGGAATTTAGGCGATGAGCAGTTCTTC. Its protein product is CASSLGGNLGDEQFF.

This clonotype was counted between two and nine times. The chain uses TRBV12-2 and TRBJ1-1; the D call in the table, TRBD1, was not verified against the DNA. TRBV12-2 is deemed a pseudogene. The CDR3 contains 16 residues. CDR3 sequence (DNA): TGTGCAAGTCGCTTGGTACCGGGACAGGGGGTACCTGAAGCTTTCTTT. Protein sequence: CASRLVPGQGVPEAFF.

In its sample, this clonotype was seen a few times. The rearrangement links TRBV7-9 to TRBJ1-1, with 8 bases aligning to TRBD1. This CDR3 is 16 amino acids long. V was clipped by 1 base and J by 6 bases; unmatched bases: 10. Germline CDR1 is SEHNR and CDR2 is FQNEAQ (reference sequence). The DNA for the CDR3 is TGTGCCAGCAGCTTAGGGCAGGGGGCGAGAAGGGCTGAAGCTTTCTTT. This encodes CASSLGQGARRAEAFF.

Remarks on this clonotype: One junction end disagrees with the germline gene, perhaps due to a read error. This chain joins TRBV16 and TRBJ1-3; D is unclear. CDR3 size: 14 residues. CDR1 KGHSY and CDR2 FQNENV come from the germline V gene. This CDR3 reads CASSQSGSGNTIYF. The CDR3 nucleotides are TGTGCCAGCAGTCAATCGGGGTCTGGAAACACCATATATTTT.

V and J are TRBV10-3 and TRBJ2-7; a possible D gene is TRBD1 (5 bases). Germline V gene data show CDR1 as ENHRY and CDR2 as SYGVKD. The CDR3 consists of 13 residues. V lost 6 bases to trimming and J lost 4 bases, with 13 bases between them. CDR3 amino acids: CAIRVTEAYEQYF. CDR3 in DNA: TGTGCCATCAGGGTGACAGAAGCATACGAGCAGTACTTC.

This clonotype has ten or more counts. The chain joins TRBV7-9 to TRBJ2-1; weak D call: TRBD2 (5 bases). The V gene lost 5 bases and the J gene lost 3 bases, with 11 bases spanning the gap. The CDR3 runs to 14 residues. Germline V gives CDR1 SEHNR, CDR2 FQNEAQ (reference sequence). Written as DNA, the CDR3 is TGTGCCAGCAGCAAGAGCGGAGACTACAATGAGCAGTTCTTC. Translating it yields CASSKSGDYNEQFF.

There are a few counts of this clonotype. CDR3 nucleotide sequence: TGTGCCATTGGGACAGGGGGCGCGTACACTGAAGCTTTCTTT. Translating it yields CAIGTGGAYTEAFF. The V gene is TRBV6-1, the J gene TRBJ1-1; 12 bases match TRBD1. Germline V gene data show CDR1 as MNHNS and CDR2 as SASEGT. V was clipped by 10 bases and J by 3 bases; unmatched bases: 6. The CDR3 loop spans 14 amino acids.

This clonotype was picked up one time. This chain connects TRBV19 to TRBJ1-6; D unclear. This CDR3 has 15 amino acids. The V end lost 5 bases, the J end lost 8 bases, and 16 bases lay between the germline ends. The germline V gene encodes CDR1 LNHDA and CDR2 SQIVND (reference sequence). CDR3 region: CASSPRPRGDSPLHF. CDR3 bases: TGTGCCAGTAGTCCACGGCCGCGTGGGGATTCACCCCTCCACTTT.

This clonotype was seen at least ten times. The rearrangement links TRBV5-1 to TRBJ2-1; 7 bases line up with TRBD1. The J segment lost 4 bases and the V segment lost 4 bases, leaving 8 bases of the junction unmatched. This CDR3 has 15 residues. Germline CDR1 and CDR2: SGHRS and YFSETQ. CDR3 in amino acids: CASSLQGTSYNEQFF. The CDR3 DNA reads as TGCGCCAGCAGCCTACAGGGGACCAGTTACAATGAGCAGTTCTTC.

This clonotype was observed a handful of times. This CDR3 reads CSARDSTSGRPQYF. In DNA, the CDR3 is TGCAGTGCTAGAGATTCCACTAGCGGGAGGCCCCAGTACTTC. The chain combines TRBV20-1 with TRBJ2-5; 12 bases are shared with TRBD2. CDR1 and CDR2 (germline): DFQATT, SNEGSKA (reference sequence). With V trimmed by 0 bases and J by 9 bases, 5 bases remained unmatched. This CDR3 contains 14 residues.

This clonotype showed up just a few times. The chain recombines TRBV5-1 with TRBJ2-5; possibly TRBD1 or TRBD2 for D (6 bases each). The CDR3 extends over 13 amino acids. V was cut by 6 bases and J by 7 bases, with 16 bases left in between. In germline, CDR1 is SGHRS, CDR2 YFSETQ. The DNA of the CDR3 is TGCGCCAGCACCCGACGGGGGCAGGGGACCCAGTACTTC. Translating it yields CASTRRGQGTQYF.

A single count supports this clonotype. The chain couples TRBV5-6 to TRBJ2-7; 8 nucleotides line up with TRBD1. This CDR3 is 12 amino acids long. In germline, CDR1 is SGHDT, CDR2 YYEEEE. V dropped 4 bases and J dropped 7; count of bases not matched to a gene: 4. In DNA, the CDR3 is TGTGCCAGCAGCCTCCGGGACAGGGAGCAGTACTTC. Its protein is CASSLRDREQYF.

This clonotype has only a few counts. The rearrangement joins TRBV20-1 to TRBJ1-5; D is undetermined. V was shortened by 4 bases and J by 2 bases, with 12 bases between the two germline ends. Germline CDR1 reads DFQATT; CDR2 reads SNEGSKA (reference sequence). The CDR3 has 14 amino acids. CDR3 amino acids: CSATRTGGNQPQHF. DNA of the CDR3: TGCAGTGCTACTAGGACCGGCGGCAATCAGCCCCAGCATTTT.

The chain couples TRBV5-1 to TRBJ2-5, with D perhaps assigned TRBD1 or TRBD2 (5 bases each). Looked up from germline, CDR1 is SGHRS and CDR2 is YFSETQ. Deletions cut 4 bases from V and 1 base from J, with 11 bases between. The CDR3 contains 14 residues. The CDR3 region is CASSGAGTQETQYF. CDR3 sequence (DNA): TGCGCCAGCAGCGGGGCCGGGACCCAAGAGACCCAGTACTTC.

The CDR3 DNA sequence: TGTGCCTGCCAGTTTGGGGCCACGAACACCGGGGAGCTGTTTTTT. Its translation: CACQFGATNTGELFF. This chain connects TRBV30 to TRBJ2-2, with a weak D call TRBD1 (5 bases). The germline V gene has CDR1 GTSNPN and CDR2 SVGIG (reference sequence). V was pared by 6 bases and J by 0 bases, with 14 bases between. The CDR3 length is 15 residues.

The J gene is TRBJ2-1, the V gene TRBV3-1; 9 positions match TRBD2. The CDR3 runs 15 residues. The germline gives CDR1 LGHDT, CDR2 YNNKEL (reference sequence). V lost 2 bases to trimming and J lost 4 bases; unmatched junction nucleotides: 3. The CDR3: CASSQSLAGYNEQFF. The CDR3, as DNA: TGTGCCAGCAGCCAATCCCTAGCGGGATACAATGAGCAGTTCTTC.

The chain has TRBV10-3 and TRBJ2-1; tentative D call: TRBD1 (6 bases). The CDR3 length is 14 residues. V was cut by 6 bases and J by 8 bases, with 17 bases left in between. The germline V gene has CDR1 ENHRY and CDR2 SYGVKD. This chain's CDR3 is CAIRQGTSGDEQFF. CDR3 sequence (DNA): TGTGCCATCAGACAGGGAACCTCCGGGGATGAGCAGTTCTTC.